Following are 29 T cell receptor beta chains from one sample sequenced in a study of early T cells in non-severe SARS-CoV-2 infection. In TCRdb, the 5' RACE reads were re-called with MiXCR into one record per CDR3 protein. The data show roughly 66,000 distinct CDR3 sequences, 9.1% seen once. Specimen: whole blood. The receptors were gathered from an adult who was a healthcare worker with PCR-confirmed SARS-CoV-2 infection or an uninfected control (not recorded which).

The V and J genes are TRBV19 and TRBJ2-6, with 10 bases fitting TRBD1. Germline CDR1 is LNHDA and CDR2 is SQIVND (reference sequence). V gave up 4 bases and J gave up 2 bases; unmatched junction bases: 5. The CDR3 has 17 amino acids. The CDR3 sequence: CASSTRQGAPGANVLTF. The CDR3 bases are TGTGCCAGTAGTACTCGACAGGGGGCGCCTGGGGCCAACGTCCTGACTTTC.

This clonotype occurred a few times. V gene TRBV20-1 combines with J gene TRBJ2-1, with 7 bases that match TRBD2. Germline V gene lookup returns CDR1 DFQATT and CDR2 SNEGSKA (reference sequence). Trimming took 7 bases from V and 2 from J; bases not matched to a gene: 8. The CDR3 spans 14 residues. In DNA, the CDR3 is TGCAGTGTCTTCGGAGCGGGGACCTACAATGAGCAGTTCTTC. As protein: CSVFGAGTYNEQFF.

This clonotype was counted only a few times. In DNA form, the CDR3 reads TGCGCCAGCAGCTCGACAGGGAACACTGAAGCTTTCTTT. Its protein product is CASSSTGNTEAFF. The V and J genes are TRBV5-1 and TRBJ1-1; D is possibly TRBD1 (6 bases). Germline CDR1 SGHRS, CDR2 YFSETQ. The germline V and J ends were trimmed by 3 bases and 1 base, with 7 bases remaining between them. CDR3 size: 13 residues. The whole variable domain, filled in from reference TRBV5-1 and TRBJ1-1, reads KAGVTQTPRYLIKTRGQQVTLSCSPISGHRSVSWYQQTPGQGLQFLFEYFSETQRNKGNFPGRFSGRQFSNSRSEMNVSTLELGDSALYLCASSSTGNTEAFFGQGTRLTVV.

The sample holds a few counts of this clonotype. The chain couples TRBV29-1 to TRBJ2-5, with a possible D match to TRBD2 (7 bases). With 0 bases removed from V and 5 bases from J, the gap between germline ends came to 10 bases. Germline V CDR1 and CDR2: SQVTM, ANQGSEA. The CDR3 covers 13 residues. The CDR3 spells CSVEEGGGETQYF. CDR3 nucleotide sequence: TGCAGCGTTGAAGAAGGGGGAGGGGAGACCCAGTACTTC.

This clonotype was observed at least ten times. The chain is built from TRBV11-2 and TRBJ2-5; D not resolved. Germline V gene data show CDR1 as SGHAT and CDR2 as FQNNGV. V gave up 2 bases and J gave up 4 bases, with 8 bases separating them. The CDR3 sequence is 13 residues long. The CDR3 spells CASSLFASETQYF. As DNA, the CDR3 is TGTGCCAGCAGCTTATTTGCCTCAGAGACCCAGTACTTC.

The table lists this clonotype with many counts. V usage is TRBV28 and J usage is TRBJ2-7, with D maybe TRBD2 (5 bases). The CDR3 has 15 amino acids. The germline V and J ends were trimmed by 4 bases and 0 bases, with 13 bases remaining between them. Per germline, CDR1 MDHEN and CDR2 SYDVKM. The CDR3 DNA follows: TGTGCCAGCAGTTCCACGGACTTAAGCTCCTACGAGCAGTACTTC. Amino acids: CASSSTDLSSYEQYF.

In this sample, this clonotype turned up many times. The chain has TRBV30 and TRBJ1-3; possibly TRBD1 for D (5 bases). V was pared by 2 bases and J by 0 bases, with 11 bases between. The CDR3 loop spans 15 amino acids. CDR1 and CDR2 (germline): GTSNPN, SVGIG (reference sequence). Written as DNA, the CDR3 is TGTGCCTGGAGTCGCCCAGGGAACTCTGGAAACACCATATATTTT. Protein sequence: CAWSRPGNSGNTIYF.

The sample holds a few counts of this clonotype. V is TRBV12-3 or TRBV12-4 and J is TRBJ1-1, with TRBD1 as a possible D gene (6 bases). The length of the CDR3 is 14 residues. V was shortened by 8 bases and J by 5 bases, with 18 bases between the two germline ends. The CDR3 nucleotides are TGTGCCAGCCTTATCGGGGGACAAGCGACTGAAGCTTTCTTT. Translation: CASLIGGQATEAFF.

This clonotype was seen more than once but under ten times. This chain links TRBV3-1 with TRBJ1-2; a possible D gene is TRBD1 (6 bases). Germline V gene lookup returns CDR1 LGHDT and CDR2 YNNKEL (reference sequence). The germline V and J ends were trimmed by 5 bases and 8 bases, with 18 bases remaining between them. CDR3 length: 14 amino acids. CDR3: CASSYSDRGGGYTF. DNA for the CDR3: TGTGCCAGCAGCTATTCCGACCGAGGGGGAGGCTACACCTTC.

This chain connects TRBV4-1 to TRBJ2-1; 13 bases match TRBD2. With 0 bases clipped from V and 8 bases from J, the junction kept 13 bases outside the gene matches. In germline, CDR1 is MGHRA, CDR2 YSYEKL. CDR3 length: 19 residues. In nucleotides, the CDR3 is TGCGCCAGCAGCCAAGATGAATATGGGACTAGCGGGATTATGTATGAGCAGTTCTTC. The encoded protein is CASSQDEYGTSGIMYEQFF.

This chain uses TRBV20-1 with TRBJ2-7, with 12 bases lining up with TRBD1. V lost 5 bases and J lost 5; bases outside the gene matches: 4. The CDR3 spans 13 residues. From germline, CDR1 is DFQATT and CDR2 SNEGSKA (reference sequence). The CDR3 DNA sequence: TGCAGTGCTCCCGGGACAGGGGGCCACGAGCAGTACTTC. This gives the protein CSAPGTGGHEQYF.

Ten or more counts support this clonotype. The chain links TRBV19 to TRBJ2-2, with 7 bases that match TRBD1. V lost 6 bases and J lost 3; bases outside the gene matches: 7. Germline CDR1 is LNHDA and CDR2 is SQIVND (reference sequence). There are 15 residues in the CDR3. In DNA form, the CDR3 reads TGTGCCAGTAGGCCGACAGGGACCTACACCGGGGAGCTGTTTTTT. This codes for CASRPTGTYTGELFF.

V and J are TRBV27 and TRBJ1-2; D possibly corresponds to TRBD1 (6 bases). Germline lookup yields CDR1 MNHEY and CDR2 SMNVEV (reference sequence). This CDR3 contains 14 residues. Trimming cost V 4 bases and J 4 bases, with 13 bases left between them. The CDR3 region has the DNA TGTGCCAGCAGTTACTCCGGACAGCTCTATGGCTACACCTTC. It translates to CASSYSGQLYGYTF.

The V call is TRBV20-1, the J call TRBJ2-5; 14 bases match TRBD2. The length of the CDR3 is 19 residues. V shed 0 bases, J shed 3 bases, and the junction held 12 bases outside the gene matches. Germline loops: CDR1 DFQATT, CDR2 SNEGSKA (reference sequence). The CDR3 sequence: CSARDPRTSGRQREETQYF. CDR3 nucleotides: TGCAGTGCTAGAGATCCACGGACTAGCGGGAGGCAACGGGAAGAGACCCAGTACTTC.

By share, this clonotype counts as medium-sized. V gene TRBV28 combines with J gene TRBJ2-4, with D hard to call. This CDR3 comprises 15 residues. Germline V gives CDR1 MDHEN, CDR2 SYDVKM. V was pared by 4 bases and J by 0 bases, with 10 bases between. The CDR3 nucleotides are TGTGCCAGCAGTTCCGAGATGGGAGCCAAAAACATTCAGTACTTC. It codes for CASSSEMGAKNIQYF.

Only a few counts were recorded for this clonotype. The chain is built from TRBV7-9 and TRBJ1-1; D not resolved. This CDR3 has 13 residues. V gave up 2 bases and J gave up 4 bases, with 8 bases separating them. Germline CDR1 reads SEHNR; CDR2 reads FQNEAQ (reference sequence). CDR3 DNA sequence: TGTGCCAGCAGCTTATCATCCGGCACTGAAGCTTTCTTT. It encodes CASSLSSGTEAFF. Full variable domain (rest looked up from reference TRBV7-9 and TRBJ1-1): DTGVSQNPRHKITKRGQNVTFRCDPISEHNRLYWYRQTLGQGPEFLTYFQNEAQLEKSRLLSDRFSAERPKGSFSTLEIQRTEQGDSAMYLCASSLSSGTEAFFGQGTRLTVV.

This clonotype was counted many times. The chain uses TRBV4-1 and TRBJ1-3; D is unresolved. V was clipped by 8 bases and J by 0 bases, with 11 bases between them. Germline CDR1 is MGHRA and CDR2 is YSYEKL. This CDR3 region has 14 residues. In nucleotides, the CDR3 is TGCGCCAGCCGCGGGTGGCCCTCTGGAAACACCATATATTTT. Encoded protein: CASRGWPSGNTIYF.

This clonotype was seen a few times. The V and J genes are TRBV7-2 and TRBJ2-3; TRBD1 or TRBD2 may be the D gene (5 bases each). Trimming stripped 5 bases from V and 3 bases from J, with 15 bases between. Germline V gene lookup returns CDR1 SGHTA and CDR2 FQGNSA. The CDR3 covers 15 residues. CDR3 nucleotides: TGTGCCAGCAGCGTAGGGGACCTCTCAACAGATACGCAGTATTTT. It translates to CASSVGDLSTDTQYF.

The chain joins TRBV18 to TRBJ2-7, with 8 bases identical to TRBD2. V lost 4 bases and J lost 1; bases outside the gene matches: 9. This CDR3 region has 16 residues. Germline loops: CDR1 KGHSH, CDR2 LQKENI. The CDR3 DNA follows: TGTGCCAGCTCACAGTCCGGGGGGGCAACGTCCTACGAGCAGTACTTC. It specifies CASSQSGGATSYEQYF.

This sequence joins TRBV20-1 and TRBJ2-1, with 7 bases identical to TRBD2. Germline V gene data show CDR1 as DFQATT and CDR2 as SNEGSKA (reference sequence). This CDR3 is built from 16 residues. V shed 6 bases and J 3 bases; nucleotides not matched to a gene: 14. The chain's CDR3 is CSAWYSTSAFYNEQFF. CDR3 sequence (DNA): TGCAGTGCCTGGTATTCAACTAGCGCCTTCTACAATGAGCAGTTCTTC.

This chain uses TRBV30 with TRBJ2-7; 8 positions agree with TRBD1. CDR1 and CDR2 from the germline V gene are GTSNPN and SVGIG (reference sequence). CDR3 length: 13 residues. The trim removed 3 bases at V and 4 bases at J, leaving 5 bases unmatched. CDR3 sequence: CAWRNRGVYEQYF. The CDR3 DNA follows: TGTGCCTGGAGGAACAGGGGGGTTTACGAGCAGTACTTC.

This clonotype was observed at least ten times. CDR3 protein: CAWSTTYGYTF. The CDR3 DNA sequence: TGTGCCTGGAGTACGACATATGGCTACACCTTC. The chain recombines TRBV30 with TRBJ1-2; D is undetermined. CDR1 and CDR2 (germline): GTSNPN, SVGIG (reference sequence). V was pared by 2 bases and J by 5 bases, with 6 bases between. The CDR3 is 11 residues long. The whole variable domain, remainder taken from reference TRBV30 and TRBJ1-2, is SQTIHQWPATLVQPVGSPLSLECTVEGTSNPNLYWYRQAAGRGLQLLFYSVGIGQISSEVPQNLSASRPQDRQFILSSKKLLLSDSGFYLCAWSTTYGYTFGSGTRLTVV.

This clonotype was picked up many times. CDR3 residues: CASSSAGGLTPQHF. The DNA for the CDR3 is TGTGCCAGCAGCTCCGCAGGGGGCCTGACGCCCCAGCATTTT. V gene TRBV7-2 combines with J gene TRBJ1-5; 8 positions match TRBD1. V was pared by 4 bases and J by 9 bases, with 8 bases of the junction left unmatched. This CDR3 contains 14 residues. The germline CDR1 and CDR2 sequences are SGHTA and FQGNSA.

This clonotype was observed a handful of times. The rearrangement links TRBV9 to TRBJ2-2; 9 nucleotides align to TRBD2. With V trimmed by 7 bases and J by 5 bases, 12 bases remained unmatched. This CDR3 spans 16 amino acids. Germline CDR1 SGDLS, CDR2 YYNGEE. CDR3 in amino acids: CASSPRLAEGTGELFF. CDR3 nucleotides: TGTGCCAGCTCTCCTCGACTAGCGGAGGGGACCGGGGAGCTGTTTTTT.

As to this clonotype: At one end, the junction sequence differs from germline, possibly due to a read error. The V and J genes are TRBV18 and TRBJ1-4; D unclear. The germline gives CDR1 KGHSH, CDR2 LQKENI. This CDR3 contains 16 residues. The CDR3 coding sequence is TGTGCCAGCTCACAGTCCCATCTAACGACGAATGGAAAACTGTTTTTT. It yields the protein CASSQSHLTTNGKLFF.

This clonotype was observed a few times. The chain uses TRBV18 and TRBJ2-1, with D perhaps TRBD2 (5 bases). This CDR3 spans 15 amino acids. Germline V gene lookup returns CDR1 KGHSH and CDR2 LQKENI. The V gene lost 1 base and the J gene lost 3 bases, with 10 bases spanning the gap. The CDR3 sequence is CASSPLAGIYNEQFF. The CDR3 region has the DNA TGTGCCAGCTCACCACTAGCCGGGATCTACAATGAGCAGTTCTTC.

There are a few counts of this clonotype. The chain recombines TRBV3-1 with TRBJ2-1; D not certain. The ends were cut back, 4 bases at V and 4 bases at J, with 5 bases in the middle. The CDR3 covers 12 residues. Germline V gene sequence: CDR1 LGHDT, CDR2 YNNKEL (reference sequence). The CDR3 sequence is CASSRGYNEQFF. CDR3 bases: TGTGCCAGCAGCCGTGGGTACAATGAGCAGTTCTTC.

The CDR3 nucleotides are TGTGCCAGCAGCGTAAGGGGGGCGTTCCGGGACGAGCAGTACTTC. Its translation: CASSVRGAFRDEQYF. The chain joins TRBV9 to TRBJ2-7, with D perhaps TRBD1 or TRBD2 (6 bases each). The CDR3 runs to 15 residues. Germline V gene sequence: CDR1 SGDLS, CDR2 YYNGEE. Trimming removed 1 base at V and 5 bases at J, with 16 bases between.

The sample holds many counts of this clonotype. The gene calls are TRBV20-1 and TRBJ2-7; 10 positions agree with TRBD2. The CDR3 extends over 15 amino acids. Germline V lookup: CDR1 DFQATT, CDR2 SNEGSKA (reference sequence). Trimming at V came to 3 bases and at J to 0 bases, leaving 5 bases not matched to a gene. The DNA of the CDR3 is TGCAGTGCTAGGCCGACTAGCGGGCTCTCCTACGAGCAGTACTTC. It specifies CSARPTSGLSYEQYF.